Shown below are 2 T cell receptor beta chains from a single sample sequenced in a study of control samples from healthy donors and cancer patients. Clones were sequenced by immunoSEQ multiplex PCR, and TCRdb holds only the in-frame ones, with some missing. Among roughly 80,000 clones listed, roughly 89% were seen once. Sample: blood. The receptors originated from a man aged 50 to 60 in good health.

The chain joins TRBV3-1 (or the pseudogene TRBV3-2) to TRBJ1-2; tentatively, D is TRBD1 (5 bases). CDR1 and CDR2 (germline): LGHDT, YNNKEL (reference sequence). This CDR3 is built from 14 residues. The V and J ends lost 6 bases and 4 bases respectively, with 15 bases between them. The CDR3 reads CASSPVQGLYGYTF. CDR3 sequence (DNA): TGTGCCAGCAGTCCCGTTCAGGGACTCTATGGCTACACCTTC.

V gene TRBV6-2 or TRBV6-3 combines with J gene TRBJ2-7, with 9 bases matching TRBD1. The V and J ends lost 0 bases and 7 bases, in that order; junction bases with no gene match: 10. Germline values: CDR1 MNHEY, CDR2 SVGEGT. This CDR3 spans 16 amino acids. The CDR3 sequence is CASSYSPPGQGWEQYF. The CDR3 DNA follows: TGTGCCAGCAGTTACTCTCCTCCGGGACAGGGATGGGAGCAGTACTTC.